Below, 4 T cell receptor beta chains from the same sample are listed, as sequenced in a study of shared clonotypes between healthy human individuals. Using immunoSEQ multiplex PCR, the repertoire was profiled, and TCRdb retains in-frame clones only, with some absent. The sample holds roughly 2,500,000 clones; 80% to 95% are singletons and the top ten take 0.36%. Specimen: naive CD4+ T cells from PBMCs. Subset in this sample: CD45RA+ positively selected. The receptors derive from a man younger than 35 in good health. Some clones in this sample may be carry-over from other donors' samples.

This chain uses TRBV28 with TRBJ1-2; tentative D call: TRBD1 (6 bases). V gave up 3 bases and J gave up 7 bases, with 12 bases separating them. Looked up from germline, CDR1 is MDHEN and CDR2 is SYDVKM. There are 13 residues in the CDR3. DNA for the CDR3: TGTGCCAGCAGTTTGCGACAGGCAAGTGGCTACACCTTC. It is translated as CASSLRQASGYTF.

To note about this clone: The sample holds other DNA sequences that translate to the same CDR3. The chain combines TRBV11-2 with TRBJ2-7, with 10 bases fitting TRBD2. From germline, CDR1 is SGHAT and CDR2 FQNNGV. With 5 bases clipped from V and 6 bases from J, the junction kept 4 bases outside the gene matches. The CDR3 covers 13 residues. CDR3 in amino acids: CASSLAGVVEQYF. The CDR3 DNA sequence: TGTGCCAGCAGCCTAGCGGGAGTGGTCGAGCAGTACTTC.

The rearrangement joins TRBV5-1 to TRBJ2-1, with D perhaps assigned TRBD1 or TRBD2 (5 bases each). The CDR3 runs to 12 residues. Trimming removed 3 bases from V and 9 bases from J, with 10 bases in between. CDR1 and CDR2 (germline): SGHRS, YFSETQ. CDR3 residues: CASSSPGTEQFF. CDR3 DNA sequence: TGCGCCAGCAGCTCCCCGGGGACTGAGCAGTTCTTC.

V and J are TRBV7-3 and TRBJ2-2; D is ambiguous. This CDR3 is built from 15 residues. The V gene lost 3 bases and the J gene lost 0 bases, with 8 bases spanning the gap. Germline V gene lookup returns CDR1 SGHTA and CDR2 FQGTGA. CDR3 in amino acids: CASSFDGTNTGELFF. CDR3 coding DNA: TGTGCCAGCAGCTTCGACGGCACGAACACCGGGGAGCTGTTTTTT.